This T cell receptor beta chain stems from a study of T cells in Graves' hyperthyroidism and ophthalmopathy. Study overall: Peripheral blood was acquired at first diagnosis, ahead of any therapy whatsoever.

As to this clonotype: Its specificity is not known.

RNA transcripts gave rise to amplified TCR beta CDR3 regions. Initially, a first-round RT-PCR of the TCR CDR3 employed the HTBI primer set. TCRdb ran MiXCR on the multiplex PCR reads and lists one entry per CDR3 protein. The sample holds about 380,000 distinct CDR3 sequences; 13% to 15% are singletons and the top ten take 20%. Ophthalmopathy patients all had a Clinical Activity Score of at least 3, a NOSPECS grade of at least 4 and disease under 3 months old. Study results and limitations: In the blood, most expanded thyroid clonotypes above 0.001 appeared as well.

This receptor was identified in a woman aged 25 to 39 with Graves' ophthalmopathy. Sequences were obtained from blood.

CDR3 in DNA: TGTGCCAGTAGTCCCGCCAGTACGAGCTCGGAGACCCAGTACTTC. This gives the protein CASSPASTSSETQYF. V is TRBV7-2 and J is TRBJ2-5, with D unclear. CDR1 and CDR2 from the germline V gene are SGHTA and FQGNSA. This CDR3 is built from 15 residues. V was pared by 9 bases and J by 5 bases, with 22 bases between. Supplemented by reference TRBV7-2 and TRBJ2-5, the full variable domain reads GAGVSQSPSNKVTEKGKDVELRCDPISGHTALYWYRQSLGQGLEFLIYFQGNSAPDKSGLPSDRFSAERTGGSVSTLTIQRTQQEDSAVYLCASSPASTSSETQYFGPGTRLLVL.